This T cell receptor (beta chain) was profiled in a study of cytomegalovirus exposure and HLA in healthy donors. Overall study findings and caveats: The classifier reportedly diagnosed cytomegalovirus status with high specificity and sensitivity.

In the case of this clone: The antigen is not known.

Using immunoSEQ multiplex PCR, the repertoire was profiled, and TCRdb retains in-frame clones only, with some absent. The table shows some 140,000 clones, with about 80% occurring only once. This receptor was identified in a man younger than 45 in good health and CMV-seropositive. The sequenced sample consisted of PBMCs.

Here the CDR3 reads CASSLDGNYGYTF. DNA of the CDR3: TGCGCCAGCAGCTTGGACGGTAACTATGGCTACACCTTC. This chain joins TRBV5-1 and TRBJ1-2; unclear D gene. The V gene lost 0 bases and the J gene lost 1 base, with 4 bases spanning the gap. Germline CDR1 is SGHRS and CDR2 is YFSETQ. The CDR3 is 13 residues long.